The next 32 T cell receptor beta chains were all read from a single sample in a study of metastatic and nonmetastatic thyroid tumors. No treatment had been given to any patient before thyroid surgery. TCRdb re-called clones via MiXCR from the PCR reads. Counted here are 65,000 or so clones, about 4% occurring once; the ten biggest clones make up approximately 20%. Sequencing was done on a sample of blood. Receptor source: a female donor with papillary thyroid cancer or a benign thyroid nodule (not recorded which). Some clones in this sample may be carry-over from other donors' samples.

Ten or more counts support this clone. The J gene is TRBJ1-6, the V gene TRBV12-3 or TRBV12-4; TRBD1 matches 8 bases. The CDR3 has 12 residues. V was pared by 1 base and J by 14 bases, with 1 base of the junction left unmatched. The CDR3, as DNA: TGTGCCAGCAGTTTAGGGGGACAGGCCCTCCACTTT. It codes for CASSLGGQALHF.

This clone appeared many times. V usage is TRBV19 and J usage is TRBJ1-3, with D unclear. The V gene's germline CDR1 is LNHDA and CDR2 SQIVND (reference sequence). The CDR3 has 15 residues. V lost 2 bases, J lost 3 bases, and 11 bases lay in between. CDR3 in DNA: TGTGCCAGTAGTATATCAGTCTCCTATGGAAACACCATATATTTT. It codes for CASSISVSYGNTIYF.

The table lists this clone with many counts. This sequence may be a read error, since a much larger clone differs from it by one base. V is TRBV12-3 or TRBV12-4 and J is TRBJ1-2; 7 bases are shared with TRBD1. This CDR3 is 13 amino acids long. CDR3 protein: CASSVNRGYGHTF. The DNA of the CDR3 is TGTGCCAGCAGTGTAAACAGGGGCTATGGCCACACCTTC.

The table lists this clone with a few counts. The V call is TRBV19, the J call TRBJ1-3; no clear D. The length of the CDR3 is 13 residues. Germline V gene sequence: CDR1 LNHDA, CDR2 SQIVND (reference sequence). V dropped 8 bases and J dropped 0 bases, with 8 bases sitting between them. CDR3 loop: CASGNASGNTIYF. The CDR3 DNA reads as TGTGCCAGTGGTAATGCCTCTGGAAACACCATATATTTT.

V usage is TRBV9 and J usage is TRBJ1-5; D is possibly TRBD1 (6 bases). Germline V gives CDR1 SGDLS, CDR2 YYNGEE. This CDR3 spans 13 amino acids. V lost 4 bases and J 5 bases, leaving 10 bases between the germline ends. The CDR3 sequence is CASSMRQDQPQHF. The CDR3 nucleotides read TGTGCCAGCAGCATGAGACAGGATCAGCCCCAGCATTTT.

This clone was detected many times. This chain links TRBV24-1 with TRBJ2-5; TRBD2 aligns across 7 bases. The V gene end was trimmed by 3 bases and the J gene end by 1 base; junction bases not matched to a gene: 13. The CDR3 runs to 18 residues. Germline assignment: CDR1 KGHDR and CDR2 SFDVKD. The CDR3: CATSDLPGRESVQETQYF. The CDR3 region has the DNA TGTGCCACCAGTGATCTGCCGGGGCGGGAGAGTGTCCAAGAGACCCAGTACTTC.

In its sample, this clone was seen many times. CDR3 bases: TGTGCCAGCGGTACAGGCCCCTACGAGCAGTACTTC. Translation gives CASGTGPYEQYF. The V and J genes are TRBV28 and TRBJ2-7; tentative D call: TRBD1 (5 bases). This CDR3 is 12 amino acids long. V lost 8 bases to trimming and J lost 2 bases, with 10 bases between them. The germline gives CDR1 MDHEN, CDR2 SYDVKM.

Details on this clone: The junction departs from germline at one end; a sequencing error may be responsible. The J gene is TRBJ2-2, the V gene TRBV6-1, with 7 bases aligning to TRBD1. The CDR3 loop spans 15 amino acids. Germline CDR1 is MNHNS and CDR2 is SASEGT. This CDR3 is CASRDTGVNTGEPFF. CDR3 nucleotide sequence: TGTGCCAGCAGAGATACAGGGGTAAACACCGGGGAGCCGTTTTTT.

This clone was recorded many times. The CDR3: CASSEVELNYGYTF. The CDR3 DNA reads TGTGCCAGCAGTGAGGTGGAGTTGAACTATGGCTACACCTTC. V and J are TRBV2 and TRBJ1-2, with D unclear. The CDR3 length is 14 residues. The germline CDR1 and CDR2 sequences are SNHLY and FYNNEI. V lost 3 bases, J lost 2 bases, and 10 bases lay in between. Filled out from reference TRBV2 and TRBJ1-2, the complete variable domain reads EPEVTQTPSHQVTQMGQEVILRCVPISNHLYFYWYRQILGQKVEFLVSFYNNEISEKSEIFDDQFSVERPDGSNFTLKIRSTKLEDSAMYFCASSEVELNYGYTFGSGTRLTVV.

Notes on this clone: Since a much larger clone is just one base distant, this may be a read error. The rearrangement links TRBV6-1 to TRBJ2-3, with D uncertain. CDR3 size: 13 residues. Per germline, CDR1 MNHNS and CDR2 SASEGT. Trimming pared 2 bases from V and 5 bases from J, leaving 8 bases between. The chain's CDR3 is CASSEIRVDTQYF. The CDR3 DNA sequence: TGTGCCAGCAGTGAAATCCGGGTAGATACGCAGTATTTT.

The chain is built from TRBV2 and TRBJ2-7; 7 bases line up with TRBD2. The ends lost 4 bases at V and 2 bases at J; junction bases unmatched: 5. Germline V lookup: CDR1 SNHLY, CDR2 FYNNEI. This CDR3 spans 14 amino acids. For the CDR3, the DNA is TGTGCCAGCAGTGGGCGGGGGTGCCCCTACGAGCAGTACTTC. It specifies CASSGRGCPYEQYF. Based on the CDR3 plus reference TRBV2 and TRBJ2-7, the full variable domain is EPEVTQTPSHQVTQMGQEVILRCVPISNHLYFYWYRQILGQKVEFLVSFYNNEISEKSEIFDDQFSVERPDGSNFTLKIRSTKLEDSAMYFCASSGRGCPYEQYFGPGTRLTVT.

This chain connects TRBV20-1 to TRBJ2-1; TRBD1 agrees at 9 bases. The J call may be faulty, since TRBJ2-7 better matches the DNA end. CDR3 size: 15 residues. Germline CDR1 is DFQATT and CDR2 is SNEGSKA (reference sequence). CDR3 sequence: CSAGGGQGPYSEQYF. The CDR3 DNA is TGCAGTGCTGGAGGGGGACAGGGACCCTACAGTGAGCAGTACTTC.

This clone was seen more than once but under ten times. The V gene is TRBV28, the J gene TRBJ1-2; TRBD1 matches 7 bases. The CDR3 contains 17 residues. Trimming at V came to 5 bases and at J to 2 bases, leaving 14 bases not matched to a gene. The germline V gene encodes CDR1 MDHEN and CDR2 SYDVKM. The CDR3 nucleotides read TGTGCCAGCAGTCTCTCGTGGCTGGACAGGCGAAACTATGGCTACACCTTC. This translates into CASSLSWLDRRNYGYTF.

This clone showed up many times. This chain joins TRBV12-3 or TRBV12-4 and TRBJ1-3; tentative D call: TRBD1 (6 bases). V gave up 7 bases and J gave up 0 bases, with 16 bases separating them. CDR3 length equals 16 residues. In DNA form, the CDR3 reads TGTGCCAGCACCACAGGACAGTCTGTCTCTGGAAACACCATATATTTT. Encoded protein: CASTTGQSVSGNTIYF.

In its sample, this clone was seen many times. J is TRBJ1-2 and V is TRBV28; 11 bases map to TRBD1. Trimming removed 7 bases from V and 1 base from J; junction bases left unmatched: 11. CDR1 and CDR2 from the germline V gene are MDHEN and SYDVKM. The CDR3 has 17 amino acids. CDR3 loop: CASNFPAGTGGNYGYTF. The CDR3 region has the DNA TGTGCCAGCAACTTCCCGGCGGGGACAGGGGGTAACTATGGCTACACCTTC.

There are many counts of this clone. A single base separates this from a much larger clone, so it may be a read error. This sequence joins TRBV6-1 and TRBJ1-1; D remains unclear. The CDR3 length is 12 residues. The V end lost 8 bases, the J end lost 7 bases, and 14 bases lay between the germline ends. Germline V gene data show CDR1 as MNHNS and CDR2 as SASEGT. The CDR3 loop reads CASSTGPIEAFF. Written as DNA, the CDR3 is TGTGCCAGCTCCACCGGGCCCATTGAAGCTTTCTTT.

This clone was seen at least ten times. The chain couples TRBV7-9 to TRBJ2-5; D may be TRBD1 (5 bases). With 4 bases removed from V and 4 bases from J, the gap between germline ends came to 16 bases. Germline V gives CDR1 SEHNR, CDR2 FQNEAQ (reference sequence). The CDR3 has 15 residues. For the CDR3, the DNA is TGTGCCAGCAGCTCGGCCCACGGTACAGGAGAGACCCAGTACTTC. It translates to CASSSAHGTGETQYF. The complete variable domain, with remaining parts taken from reference TRBV7-9 and TRBJ2-5, reads DTGVSQNPRHKITKRGQNVTFRCDPISEHNRLYWYRQTLGQGPEFLTYFQNEAQLEKSRLLSDRFSAERPKGSFSTLEIQRTEQGDSAMYLCASSSAHGTGETQYFGPGTRLLVL.

This clone was seen many times. This rearrangement joins TRBV2 to TRBJ1-2; TRBD1 agrees at 7 bases. CDR3 length: 13 residues. Trimming at V came to 6 bases and at J to 7 bases, leaving 8 bases not matched to a gene. Germline V gives CDR1 SNHLY, CDR2 FYNNEI. CDR3 amino acids: CASRSQGRGGYTF. CDR3 coding DNA: TGTGCCAGCAGATCACAGGGGAGGGGTGGCTACACCTTC.

In this sample, this clone turned up many times. The chain combines TRBV5-1 with TRBJ2-5, with 10 bases matching TRBD1. Germline V CDR1 and CDR2: SGHRS, YFSETQ. Losses at the gene ends were 7 bases for V and 5 bases for J; bases not matched to a gene: 8. This CDR3 is built from 14 residues. The CDR3 coding sequence is TGCGCCAGCGGCGGGGGACAGGGGATCGAGACCCAGTACTTC. It encodes CASGGGQGIETQYF.

This clone was counted at least ten times. The chain employs TRBV5-1 and TRBJ2-2; weak D call: TRBD2 (5 bases). V was clipped by 0 bases and J by 5 bases, with 11 bases between them. This CDR3 contains 15 residues. Per the germline V gene, CDR1 is SGHRS and CDR2 is YFSETQ. The CDR3, as DNA: TGCGCCAGCAGCTTGGATCCGGGAACGACCGGGGAGCTGTTTTTT. This encodes CASSLDPGTTGELFF.

This clone was seen many times. The V and J genes are TRBV20-1 and TRBJ1-1; 11 bases match TRBD1. The trim removed 0 bases at V and 5 bases at J, leaving 5 bases unmatched. Germline V CDR1 and CDR2: DFQATT, SNEGSKA (reference sequence). The CDR3 has 15 amino acids. The CDR3 region is CSARDPGQGATEAFF. The CDR3, as DNA: TGCAGTGCTAGAGATCCTGGACAGGGGGCTACTGAAGCTTTCTTT.

This clone was seen at least ten times. One end of the junction fails to match germline, which may point to a read error. Other DNA sequences in this specimen translate into the identical CDR3. This chain joins TRBV20-1 and TRBJ1-1; D is perhaps TRBD1 (5 bases). The CDR3 has 11 residues. The germline gives CDR1 DFQATT, CDR2 SNEGSKA (reference sequence). CDR3 nucleotide sequence: TGCAGTGCTAGGGGACTGGGAGAAGCCTTCTTT. Protein sequence: CSARGLGEAFF.

This clone showed up many times. This chain connects TRBV7-9 to TRBJ2-7; unclear D gene. With 1 base removed from V and 0 bases from J, the gap between germline ends came to 16 bases. The CDR3 sequence is 17 residues long. Germline lookup yields CDR1 SEHNR and CDR2 FQNEAQ (reference sequence). The CDR3 loop reads CASSLDFWAENSYEQYF. As DNA, the CDR3 is TGTGCCAGCAGCTTAGACTTTTGGGCGGAGAACTCCTACGAGCAGTACTTC.

At least ten counts were recorded for this clone. This rearrangement joins TRBV19 to TRBJ2-4; 13 bases are shared with TRBD2. After removal of 4 bases from V and 15 bases from J, the junction contained 12 bases not matched to a gene. CDR1 and CDR2 (germline): LNHDA, SQIVND (reference sequence). The CDR3 is 15 amino acids. CDR3 DNA sequence: TGTGCCAGTAGTAGGGCGGGGGGACTAGCGGGATTTGTGTACTTC. Translation: CASSRAGGLAGFVYF.

On this clone itself: The junction differs from germline at one of its ends, possibly a read error. The chain is built from TRBV6-2 or TRBV6-3 and TRBJ1-2, with D possibly TRBD1 on 5 matching bases. This CDR3 region has 14 residues. Germline V CDR1 and CDR2: MNHEY, SVGEGT. Here the CDR3 reads CAISYVQGGYGYTF. As DNA, the CDR3 is TGTGCCATCAGTTACGTGCAGGGTGGCTATGGCTACACCTTC.

This clone was recorded many times. CDR3 coding DNA: TGTGCCACTTGCCCCCTGCCTGTTGGTGGGGCCAACGTCCTGACTTTC. Translated, it gives CATCPLPVGGANVLTF. The genes are TRBV27 and TRBJ2-6; D is uncertain. The V end was cut by 10 bases, the J end by 3 bases, with 19 bases between. The CDR3 is 16 amino acids. The germline V gene has CDR1 MNHEY and CDR2 SMNVEV (reference sequence).

This clone showed up many times. The rearrangement joins TRBV18 to TRBJ1-5; 8 positions agree with TRBD1. Looked up from germline, CDR1 is KGHSH and CDR2 is LQKENI. Trimming took 2 bases from V and 9 from J; bases not matched to a gene: 12. The CDR3 length is 16 residues. CDR3 protein: CASSPDGQGRVLPQHF. The CDR3 bases are TGTGCCAGCTCACCAGATGGACAGGGCCGGGTGCTGCCCCAGCATTTT.

This clone came up many times. The chain carries TRBV7-9 and TRBJ2-3; D call uncertain. Germline CDR1 reads SEHNR; CDR2 reads FQNEAQ (reference sequence). Trimming removed 5 bases at V and 2 bases at J, with 5 bases between. The CDR3 totals 12 residues. Here the CDR3 reads CASSLFTDTQYF. DNA for the CDR3: TGTGCCAGCAGCCTATTCACAGATACGCAGTATTTT.

This clone came up a few times. The J gene is TRBJ1-6, the V gene TRBV6-2 or TRBV6-3; 7 nucleotides agree with TRBD1. The ends lost 5 bases at V and 7 bases at J; junction bases unmatched: 8. The germline V gene encodes CDR1 MNHEY and CDR2 SVGEGT. The length of the CDR3 is 15 residues. DNA of the CDR3: TGTGCCAGCAGTCCTACGACAGGGCTCAATTCACCCCTCCACTTT. Its translation is CASSPTTGLNSPLHF.

This clone was detected a few times. CDR3 sequence (DNA): TGTGCCAGCAGTGGAGGGGTCGGGAGGGGGTCCTACGAGCAGTACTTC. This translates into CASSGGVGRGSYEQYF. The V and J genes are TRBV6-2 or TRBV6-3 and TRBJ2-7, with TRBD2 matching over 8 bases. CDR3 length: 16 amino acids. CDR1 and CDR2 from the germline V gene are MNHEY and SVGEGT. J was trimmed by 1 base and V by 5 bases; bases with no gene match: 10.

This clone was seen more than once but under ten times. The germline gene is not matched at one end of the junction; a read error may be the cause. The J gene is TRBJ1-5, the V gene TRBV2; D call uncertain. This CDR3 contains 17 residues. Germline V CDR1 and CDR2: SNHLY, FYNNEI. CDR3 residues: CASSTAPGWYSNKPQHF. In nucleotides, the CDR3 is TGTGCCAGCAGTACGGCCCCGGGCTGGTATAGCAATAAGCCCCAGCACTTT.

As concerns this clone: At one end, the junction sequence differs from germline, possibly due to a read error. The gene calls are TRBV7-3 and TRBJ2-7, with D tentatively TRBD2 (5 bases). The CDR3 loop spans 13 amino acids. CDR1 is SGHTA and CDR2 is FQGTGA in the germline V gene. The CDR3 region is CASSLFVDYEEYF. CDR3 sequence (DNA): TGTGCCAGTAGCTTATTCGTAGACTACGAGGAGTACTTC.